The 21 T cell receptor beta chains presented below share a single source sample, sequenced in a study of OX40 agonist ivuxolimab in advanced cancers. Method: immunoSEQ multiplex PCR; TCRdb's copy keeps in-frame clones and lacks some. The sample carries just under 75,000 clones, roughly nine tenths recorded once. The material was CD4+ or CD8+ T cells sorted from blood, obtained in a trial of the OX40 agonist ivuxolimab. All receptors come from an adult with an advanced solid tumor such as melanoma, head and neck, liver or kidney cancer.

The chain couples TRBV27 to TRBJ2-7, with D possibly matching TRBD2 (7 bases). The CDR3 is made up of 14 amino acids. CDR1 is MNHEY, CDR2 SMNVEV, per germline (reference sequence). Trimming left V 5 bases short and J 6 bases short, with 17 bases between. CDR3: CASSPGGLSGEQYF. In nucleotides, the CDR3 is TGTGCCAGCAGTCCCGGGGGGCTTTCGGGCGAGCAGTACTTC.

The genes are TRBV21-1 and TRBJ2-5; TRBD1 is the table's D call and was not checked against the DNA. TRBV21-1 is a pseudogene. The CDR3 is made up of 17 amino acids. The CDR3 nucleotides are TGTGCCAGCAGCAAATTAAGGCGACAGGGGGCGAAAGAGACCCAGTACTTC. Its translation: CASSKLRRQGAKETQYF.

The chain employs TRBV7-9 and TRBJ1-2; 7 bases align to TRBD1. The V segment lost 3 bases and the J segment 2 bases; nucleotides outside the gene matches: 6. Per germline, CDR1 SEHNR and CDR2 FQNEAQ (reference sequence). The CDR3 covers 15 residues. CDR3 residues: CASSLWTGSNYGYTF. CDR3 bases: TGTGCCAGCAGCTTGTGGACAGGTTCCAACTATGGCTACACCTTC.

The chain combines TRBV5-1 with TRBJ2-5; D is ambiguous. Deletions cut 2 bases from V and 4 bases from J, with 9 bases between. CDR1 SGHRS and CDR2 YFSETQ come from the germline V gene. The CDR3 covers 13 residues. The CDR3 DNA sequence: TGCGCCAGCAGCTTCCGAGTGGGAGAGACCCAGTACTTC. Residues: CASSFRVGETQYF.

The chain carries TRBV7-6 and TRBJ2-3, with 7 bases lining up with TRBD2. Germline CDR1 is SGHVS and CDR2 is FNYEAQ. V was clipped by 5 bases and J by 3 bases; unmatched bases: 8. This CDR3 spans 15 amino acids. The CDR3 is CASSPAGFTTDTQYF. In DNA, the CDR3 is TGTGCCAGCAGCCCAGCGGGGTTCACGACAGATACGCAGTATTTT.

The CDR3 DNA reads TGTGCCAGCGGGGATGACTATAGCAATCAGCCCCAGCATTTT. Protein sequence: CASGDDYSNQPQHF. The chain employs TRBV6-6 and TRBJ1-5; the D is unclear. CDR1 MNHNY and CDR2 SVGAGI come from the germline V gene (reference sequence). The CDR3 contains 14 residues. Trimming took 8 bases from V and 0 from J, leaving 11 bases between them.

Only one count was recorded for this clone. This chain links TRBV19 with TRBJ2-7; TRBD2 might be the D (6 bases). The CDR3 extends over 13 amino acids. Trimming took 5 bases from V and 4 from J, leaving 12 bases between them. CDR1 LNHDA and CDR2 SQIVND come from the germline V gene (reference sequence). CDR3 sequence (DNA): TGTGCCAGTAGTGTCGGGAGTGGATACGAGCAGTACTTC. Protein product: CASSVGSGYEQYF.

The J gene is TRBJ1-5, the V gene TRBV6-1; D remains unclear. CDR1 is MNHNS, CDR2 SASEGT, per germline. The CDR3 has 15 amino acids. The V end was cut by 2 bases, the J end by 3 bases, with 11 bases between. DNA of the CDR3: TGTGCCAGCAGTGAAATGGTACAGAACAATCAGCCCCAGCATTTT. Protein: CASSEMVQNNQPQHF.

This clone was recorded once. This rearrangement joins TRBV7-7 to TRBJ2-5, with 9 positions matching TRBD2. Germline V CDR1 and CDR2: SSHAT, FNYEAQ (reference sequence). The V and J ends lost 6 bases and 2 bases, in that order; junction bases with no gene match: 10. The CDR3 has 16 amino acids. In DNA, the CDR3 is TGTGCCAGCAGTTTGACCGGGACTAGCAAACAAGAGACCCAGTACTTC. Its protein product is CASSLTGTSKQETQYF.

The chain has TRBV19 and TRBJ1-2, with TRBD1 matching over 7 bases. CDR3 length: 15 amino acids. CDR1 LNHDA and CDR2 SQIVND come from the germline V gene (reference sequence). The V gene end was trimmed by 5 bases and the J gene end by 4 bases; junction bases not matched to a gene: 10. CDR3 nucleotide sequence: TGTGCCAGTAGTCCTGGGACAGTCCCCCGCTATGGCTACACCTTC. Translated, it gives CASSPGTVPRYGYTF.

V usage is TRBV10-3 and J usage is TRBJ2-5; 9 bases match TRBD1. After removal of 6 bases from V and 2 bases from J, the junction contained 4 bases not matched to a gene. This CDR3 spans 14 amino acids. Germline V gene sequence: CDR1 ENHRY, CDR2 SYGVKD. CDR3 sequence: CAISPGQGQETQYF. The CDR3 nucleotides are TGTGCCATCAGCCCTGGACAGGGGCAAGAGACCCAGTACTTC.

The CDR3 DNA reads as TGTGCCAGCAGCGCCTCTCCCGGGACTAGATGGGGGGAAAGCTCCTACAATGAGCAGTTCTTC. This gives the protein CASSASPGTRWGESSYNEQFF. This chain connects TRBV9 to TRBJ2-1; 8 bases are shared with TRBD2. CDR3 length: 21 residues. The ends lost 3 bases at V and 0 bases at J; junction bases unmatched: 20. Germline V gene data show CDR1 as SGDLS and CDR2 as YYNGEE.

The J gene is TRBJ1-1, the V gene TRBV15, with D hard to call. Germline V gene lookup returns CDR1 LNHNV and CDR2 YYDKDF (reference sequence). CDR3 length: 12 residues. The V and J ends lost 5 bases and 10 bases respectively, with 14 bases between them. The CDR3 region has the DNA TGTGCCACCAGCCGGCCTAAAAGCGTAGCTTTCTTT. It is translated as CATSRPKSVAFF.

The sample holds one count of this clone. The chain has TRBV9 and TRBJ1-3; the D gene is possibly TRBD1 (5 bases). V was shortened by 0 bases and J by 2 bases, with 12 bases between the two germline ends. The CDR3 extends over 16 amino acids. Germline V CDR1 and CDR2: SGDLS, YYNGEE. The chain's CDR3 is CASSVVAGWTGNTIYF. In nucleotides, the CDR3 is TGTGCCAGCAGCGTAGTGGCAGGGTGGACTGGAAACACCATATATTTT.

The V call is TRBV18, the J call TRBJ2-3; 7 nucleotides line up with TRBD2. This CDR3 region has 14 residues. The V gene end was trimmed by 6 bases and the J gene end by 0 bases; junction bases not matched to a gene: 3. Germline V gene lookup returns CDR1 KGHSH and CDR2 LQKENI. In DNA form, the CDR3 reads TGTGCCAGCTCCCTAGCGGCTAGCACAGATACGCAGTATTTT. This codes for CASSLAASTDTQYF.

The J gene is TRBJ1-1, the V gene TRBV6-5, with D tentatively TRBD1 (6 bases). Looked up from germline, CDR1 is MNHEY and CDR2 is SVGAGI. The CDR3 is made up of 15 amino acids. The germline V and J ends were trimmed by 6 bases and 2 bases, with 16 bases remaining between them. DNA of the CDR3: TGTGCCAGCAGGCCGATACAGGGTGTTAACACTGAAGCTTTCTTT. It specifies CASRPIQGVNTEAFF.

This clone was detected only once. The rearrangement links TRBV18 to TRBJ2-7; 11 positions agree with TRBD1. The CDR3 loop spans 15 amino acids. Unmatched junction bases numbered 4, after V lost 0 bases and J lost 6 bases. Germline assignment: CDR1 KGHSH and CDR2 LQKENI. In DNA form, the CDR3 reads TGTGCCAGCTCACCACCTGGGACAGGGGGATTCGAGCAGTACTTC. Encoded protein: CASSPPGTGGFEQYF. The complete variable domain, with remaining parts taken from reference TRBV18 and TRBJ2-7, reads NAGVMQNPRHLVRRRGQEARLRCSPMKGHSHVYWYRQLPEEGLKFMVYLQKENIIDESGMPKERFSAEFPKEGPSILRIQQVVRGDSAAYFCASSPPGTGGFEQYFGPGTRLTVT.

The chain has TRBV5-4 and TRBJ2-7; TRBD2 matches at 14 bases. Germline values: CDR1 SGHNT, CDR2 YYREEE (reference sequence). V shed 4 bases, J shed 3 bases, and the junction held 6 bases outside the gene matches. The CDR3 is 16 residues long. CDR3: CASSVGTSGSLYEQYF. The CDR3 bases are TGTGCCAGCAGCGTCGGGACTAGCGGGAGTCTCTACGAGCAGTACTTC.

This chain joins TRBV6-5 and TRBJ1-4; tentatively, D is TRBD1 (5 bases). This CDR3 comprises 14 residues. V shed 6 bases and J shed 0 bases, with 8 bases lying between them. CDR1 and CDR2 (germline): MNHEY, SVGAGI. In DNA form, the CDR3 reads TGTGCCAGCAGCCCACAGGCAACTAATGAAAAACTGTTTTTT. This encodes CASSPQATNEKLFF.

This CDR3 is CASSSAGVTDTQYF. In DNA form, the CDR3 reads TGTGCCAGCAGCTCGGCGGGAGTGACAGATACGCAGTATTTT. The chain couples TRBV11-2 to TRBJ2-3; 7 bases fit TRBD2. Germline CDR1 and CDR2: SGHAT and FQNNGV. This CDR3 has 14 amino acids. The V gene end was trimmed by 4 bases and the J gene end by 3 bases; junction bases not matched to a gene: 4.

The chain links TRBV11-2 to TRBJ2-2; D may be TRBD2 (5 bases). V was shortened by 1 base and J by 3 bases, with 6 bases between the two germline ends. The germline V gene has CDR1 SGHAT and CDR2 FQNNGV. The CDR3 totals 14 residues. The CDR3 here is CASSLGTDTGELFF. CDR3 sequence (DNA): TGTGCCAGCAGCTTAGGGACTGACACCGGGGAGCTGTTTTTT.